The clone carrying this T cell receptor (beta chain) occurred many times. As yet, its antigen is unknown. Deep-level running was used for the assay. Data came from immunoSEQ multiplex PCR; TCRdb stores just in-frame clones and leaves some out. This table holds under 1,100,000 clones, about four fifths found once. This specimen comes from a study of shared clonotypes between healthy human individuals. Background on the study: The donor group consisted of a couple of women and a few men, aged 18 to 49.

Study results and limitations: Generation probability values for non-shared clonotypes were lower than those for clonotypes shared by all four donors.

The V gene lost 7 bases and the J gene lost 0 bases, with 9 bases spanning the gap. Germline assignment: CDR1 SQVTM and CDR2 ANQGSEA. CDR3 length: 12 residues. This chain links TRBV29-1 with TRBJ2-5; a possible D gene is TRBD1 (6 bases). The TCR was taken from a man between 18 and 29 years old in good health. Some clones in this sample may be carry-over from other donors' samples. The sample taken for sequencing was memory CD4+ T cells from PBMCs. Subset denoted: CD45RA-negative fraction. This CDR3 reads CSARDNQETQYF. The CDR3 DNA reads TGCAGCGCCCGGGACAACCAAGAGACCCAGTACTTC.